This TCR beta chain was observed in a study of memory CD8 T cells in hepatitis C reinfection (dated by TCRdb to about 2017). About the investigation overall: Of the five donors, three spontaneously resolved two consecutive HCV infections, and two cleared a primary infection but developed chronic infection after reinfection. Across an HCV reinfection episode in roughly five donors, the study followed the TCR beta repertoire of virus-specific CD8 T cells over time. A case counted as HCV reinfection when an HCV RNA test came back positive after two negative tests taken at least 60 days apart. Roughly five reinfection cases with stored pre-reinfection samples were identified between the late 2000s and the early 2010s. Participants who had resolved a prior HCV infection were followed every 3 months in the reinfection study. Pre-reinfection samples were collected between 55 and 20 weeks before reinfection was detected. Study-wide findings and limitations: Because only five or six donors were included, definitive conclusions about public clonotypes linked to secondary clearance were beyond the reach of the study.

This specimen's time point label, per the study, means: pre-reinfection, 55 to 20 weeks before reinfection detection. TCR sequencing was performed on the sorted cells directly ex vivo, without any in vitro expansion beforehand. Donors were people who inject drugs enrolled in the Montreal Acute Hepatitis C Cohort Study (HEPCO) in Canada. As controls, total naive CD8 T cells, sorted as viable CD3+ CD8+ CD45RO-, were obtained from two donors at each of the three reinfection time points. Before sorting, cryopreserved peripheral blood mononuclear cells were thawed and used as the source for purifying CD8 T cells. The MACS CD8+ T cell Isolation Kit was used to enrich CD8 T cells by negative selection. Cells were sorted on a BD FACSAria II sorter using FACSDiva software, and FlowJo was used for data analysis. Of note for this clone: Its recognized antigen is unknown. Nothing much larger sits one base from this clone, and base qualities are not available.

V sheds 6 bases and J sheds 4 bases, leaving 16 bases between their ends. CDR1 and CDR2 are drawn from the germline V gene: MNHNS, SASEGT. The CDR3 runs 15 residues from the cysteine to the phenylalanine. Just the 45-base CDR3 DNA is kept, in frame starting at base 1. Library preparation used the immunoSEQ multiplex PCR assay. Genomic DNA was pulled from the sorted cells, and the automated high-throughput method of Adaptive Biotechnologies was used to sequence the TCR beta V, D and J regions. A two-step, bias-controlled multiplex PCR was used to amplify the CDR3 regions. An Illumina instrument was used to sequence the amplified TCR beta libraries. As for how the authors treated the data: Demultiplexed reads were processed to reduce amplification and sequencing bias, and the IMGT database was used to assign CDR3 sequences to gene families. ImmunoSEQ software version 2.0 was used to analyze repertoire data. Out-of-frame sequences and sequences with stop codons in the CDR3 were removed from clonotype lists. Clonotypes below 0.01% frequency were excluded because they corresponded to less than one cell. To get richness, observed richness was divided by input cell number, while evenness came from dividing Shannon entropy by log observed richness. Repertoire diversity and similarity between time points were quantified using Simpson diversity and Morisita-Horn overlap indices. Clonotypes were grouped as dominant (>1%), sub-dominant (0.5-0.99%), low abundance (0.1-0.49%) or lowest abundance (<0.1%). For the germline index, total nucleotide additions were subtracted from total CDR3 length, and that difference was then divided by total CDR3 length. TCRdb took this table from immuneACCESS and kept in-frame rearrangements with V and J called. Such tables lack part of the clones; where checked against another copy, unresolved V genes explain under half of the gap, and the rest is unexplained. V, J and clone size reflect that table, while D and trimming were determined from the DNA. The sample table shows 50,000 or so clones, and roughly 91% are seen once. In total, the top ten clones hold roughly 0.99% of the sample.

The chain joins TRBV6-1 to TRBJ2-4; the D gene is perhaps TRBD2, from 5 matching bases. The origin of this receptor is a man aged 18 to 29 with hepatitis C virus infection. The sequencing sample was made of naive CD8+ T cells sorted from blood. This sample's cell subset or site label indicates: total naive CD8+CD45RO- T cells. In nucleotides, the sequence is TGTGCCAGCAGAGACGAGGGTAAGGGAAAAAACATTCAGTACTTC. It is translated as CASRDEGKGKNIQYF.